The 15 T cell receptor beta chains below all came from one sample that was sequenced in a study of beta chain features in type 1 diabetes. All of the isolated RNA was reverse transcribed, so expressed TCRB transcripts were sequenced. The repertoire was sequenced with immunoSEQ multiplex PCR; TCRdb's copy has only in-frame clones and lacks some. The table records about 370,000 clones, around 9.6% of them present only once. Study observations and caveats: People with Type 1 diabetes carried modestly yet significantly shorter TCRB CDR3s in all four CD4+ subsets.

Which antigens these TCRs recognize remains unknown. The sample comprised central memory CD4+ T cells from blood. These receptors were collected from a man aged 25-40 years with type 1 diabetes.

This clone was observed a few times. This chain uses TRBV6-5 with TRBJ2-1; D perhaps matches TRBD2 (6 bases). Per germline, CDR1 MNHEY and CDR2 SVGAGI. The CDR3 contains 13 residues. The V and J ends lost 9 bases and 2 bases respectively, with 11 bases between them. This CDR3 reads CASSEGPYNEQFF. For the CDR3, the DNA is TGTGCCAGTTCGGAGGGTCCCTACAATGAGCAGTTCTTC.

This chain connects TRBV27 to TRBJ2-3; 14 bases line up with TRBD2. The J segment lost 3 bases and the V segment lost 1 base, leaving 3 bases of the junction unmatched. The CDR3 totals 17 residues. The V gene's germline CDR1 is MNHEY and CDR2 SMNVEV (reference sequence). The CDR3 nucleotides are TGTGCCAGCAGTTTATATGGGACTAGCGGGAGAACAGATACGCAGTATTTT. Translating it yields CASSLYGTSGRTDTQYF.

This clone was counted between two and nine times. V gene TRBV7-2 combines with J gene TRBJ1-5, with a possible D match to TRBD1 (5 bases). There are 16 residues in the CDR3. Trimming pared 3 bases from V and 5 bases from J, leaving 17 bases between. CDR1 and CDR2 from the germline V gene are SGHTA and FQGNSA. In nucleotides, the CDR3 is TGTGCCAGCAGCTTCGCCGGGACTAAGGGAGATCAGCCCCAGCATTTT. Translation: CASSFAGTKGDQPQHF.

This clone was recorded a few times. The rearrangement uses TRBV20-1 and TRBJ1-4; D call uncertain. Germline V gene data show CDR1 as DFQATT and CDR2 as SNEGSKA (reference sequence). The CDR3 loop spans 11 amino acids. Deletions cut 5 bases from V and 4 bases from J, with 5 bases between. The CDR3 nucleotides are TGCAGTGCTCGGAGTAATGAAAAACTGTTTTTT. It specifies CSARSNEKLFF.

This clone turned up a few times. The chain couples TRBV28 to TRBJ1-1, with D tentatively TRBD1 (6 bases). Deletions cut 5 bases from V and 5 bases from J, with 12 bases between. This CDR3 has 13 residues. Germline V lookup: CDR1 MDHEN, CDR2 SYDVKM. The CDR3 protein is CASSTGRGTEAFF. CDR3 DNA: TGTGCCAGCAGTACAGGAAGGGGGACTGAAGCTTTCTTT.

This clone was counted a few times. This chain uses TRBV28 with TRBJ2-7, with D maybe TRBD1 (5 bases). V shed 7 bases and J shed 2 bases, with 15 bases lying between them. The CDR3 has 14 amino acids. The germline V gene has CDR1 MDHEN and CDR2 SYDVKM. This CDR3 is CASTAPDRAYEQYF. The DNA of the CDR3 is TGTGCCAGCACCGCCCCCGACAGAGCCTACGAGCAGTACTTC.

This clone was seen only a few times. The V and J genes are TRBV5-1 and TRBJ2-5, with TRBD2 identical over 7 bases. The germline V gene has CDR1 SGHRS and CDR2 YFSETQ. V trimming: 7 bases; J trimming: 4 bases; junction bases outside the gene matches: 16. This CDR3 is 16 amino acids long. DNA of the CDR3: TGCGCCAGCGGCCCCTTCGGAGCGGGATATGGAGAGACCCAGTACTTC. This gives the protein CASGPFGAGYGETQYF.

This clone showed up just a few times. V usage is TRBV28 and J usage is TRBJ1-1; no definite D call. V lost 5 bases and J 0 bases, leaving 13 bases between the germline ends. The length of the CDR3 is 15 residues. Looked up from germline, CDR1 is MDHEN and CDR2 is SYDVKM. The CDR3 coding sequence is TGTGCCAGCAGTCCCTCGACACCAATGAACACTGAAGCTTTCTTT. Encoded protein: CASSPSTPMNTEAFF.

The CDR3 is CASSPWGRFYEQYF. CDR3 coding DNA: TGTGCCAGCAGCCCGTGGGGCAGATTCTACGAGCAGTACTTC. This sequence joins TRBV11-2 and TRBJ2-7, with D tentatively TRBD1 (5 bases). The length of the CDR3 is 14 residues. The germline gives CDR1 SGHAT, CDR2 FQNNGV. Trimming took 5 bases from V and 3 from J, leaving 14 bases between them.

The table lists this clone with a few counts. The chain combines TRBV6-5 with TRBJ2-3; TRBD1 matches 8 bases. The junction had 6 bases not matched to a gene; V was cut back by 6 bases and J by 1 base. The CDR3 sequence is 15 residues long. Germline V lookup: CDR1 MNHEY, CDR2 SVGAGI. The CDR3 sequence: CASRRQGAGTDTQYF. In DNA, the CDR3 is TGTGCCAGCAGACGCCAGGGGGCCGGCACAGATACGCAGTATTTT.

This clone was counted a few times. This sequence joins TRBV5-5 and TRBJ1-4, with D possibly matching TRBD1 (5 bases). Germline assignment: CDR1 SGHKS and CDR2 YYEKEE (reference sequence). The CDR3 covers 13 residues. The ends were cut back, 4 bases at V and 10 bases at J, with 14 bases in the middle. Written as DNA, the CDR3 is TGTGCCAGCAGCAACCGGGGCGGTGGAAAACTGTTTTTT. Its translation is CASSNRGGGKLFF.

The chain uses TRBV5-6 and TRBJ2-2; 8 bases are shared with TRBD2. Trimming at V came to 3 bases and at J to 4 bases, leaving 11 bases not matched to a gene. The CDR3 is made up of 17 amino acids. The germline CDR1 and CDR2 sequences are SGHDT and YYEEEE. The CDR3 bases are TGTGCCAGCAGCTCGCCTGGAGGACTAGCTCGCACCGGGGAGCTGTTTTTT. This codes for CASSSPGGLARTGELFF. Together with reference TRBV5-6 and TRBJ2-2, the CDR3 gives the full variable domain: DAGVTQSPTHLIKTRGQQVTLRCSPKSGHDTVSWYQQALGQGPQFIFQYYEEEERQRGNFPDRFSGHQFPNYSSELNVNALLLGDSALYLCASSSPGGLARTGELFFGEGSRLTVL.

J is TRBJ2-2 and V is TRBV30, with D unresolved. Germline V gives CDR1 GTSNPN, CDR2 SVGIG (reference sequence). This CDR3 has 13 amino acids. The germline V and J ends were trimmed by 0 bases and 5 bases, with 7 bases remaining between them. This CDR3 reads CAWSVRVTGELFF. As DNA, the CDR3 is TGTGCCTGGAGTGTTAGGGTAACCGGGGAGCTGTTTTTT.

CDR3 nucleotide sequence: TGTGCCTCCCGCCCGGAGCGGGAGGGCGTAGATACGCAGTATTTT. This gives the protein CASRPEREGVDTQYF. This chain joins TRBV19 and TRBJ2-3; TRBD2 matches 10 bases. Germline assignment: CDR1 LNHDA and CDR2 SQIVND (reference sequence). This CDR3 is built from 15 residues. Germline trimming cut 11 bases from V and 5 bases from J; bases unmatched to any gene: 13.

This clone was found a few times. This sequence joins TRBV7-2 and TRBJ2-5, with a tentative D call TRBD1 (6 bases). CDR1 is SGHTA and CDR2 is FQGNSA in the germline V gene. This CDR3 region has 15 residues. The germline V and J ends were trimmed by 2 bases and 4 bases, with 14 bases remaining between them. CDR3 region: CASSLSPGEIETQYF. Written as DNA, the CDR3 is TGTGCCAGCAGCTTATCCCCAGGGGAGATAGAGACCCAGTACTTC.